This TCR beta chain comes out of a study of CD8 T cells in Susac syndrome. CDR1 and CDR2 (germline): SGHDN, FVKESK. There are 16 residues in the CDR3. V lost 2 bases to trimming and J lost 0 bases, with 11 bases between them. Patients with stable or active relapsing-remitting disease, all of them treatment-naive, made up the multiple sclerosis controls. The authors reverse transcribed about 0.5 to 1 ug RNA with random hexamers. An immunoSEQ multiplex PCR generated amplified TCR beta CDR3 products spanning 54 Vbeta and 13 Jbeta. TCRdb passed the immunoSEQ multiplex PCR reads through MiXCR, listing each CDR3 protein once. The data contain 250,000 to 350,000 distinct CDR3 sequences, around 84% of them seen just once; the ten biggest clones take up approximately 0.12%.

The genes are TRBV14 and TRBJ2-1; no firm D call. This clonotype originated in a human donor with multiple sclerosis. Sequencing input: CD8+ T cells from PBMCs. The CDR3 nucleotides read TGTGCCAGCAGCCAATCAACTGCCCGCTCCTACAATGAGCAGTTCTTC. It codes for CASSQSTARSYNEQFF.